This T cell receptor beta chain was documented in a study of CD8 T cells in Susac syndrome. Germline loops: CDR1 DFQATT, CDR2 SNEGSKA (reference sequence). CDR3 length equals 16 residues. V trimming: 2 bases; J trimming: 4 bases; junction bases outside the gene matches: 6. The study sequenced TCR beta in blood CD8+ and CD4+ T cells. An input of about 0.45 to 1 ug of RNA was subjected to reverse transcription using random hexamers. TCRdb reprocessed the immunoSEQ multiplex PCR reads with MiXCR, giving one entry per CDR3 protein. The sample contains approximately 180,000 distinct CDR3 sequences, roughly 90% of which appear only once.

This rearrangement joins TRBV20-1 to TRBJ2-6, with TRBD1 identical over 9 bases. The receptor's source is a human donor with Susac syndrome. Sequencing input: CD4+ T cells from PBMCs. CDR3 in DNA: TGCAGTGCTAGAAAGGGACAGGGTTTGGGGGCCAACGTCCTGACTTTC. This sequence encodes CSARKGQGLGANVLTF.